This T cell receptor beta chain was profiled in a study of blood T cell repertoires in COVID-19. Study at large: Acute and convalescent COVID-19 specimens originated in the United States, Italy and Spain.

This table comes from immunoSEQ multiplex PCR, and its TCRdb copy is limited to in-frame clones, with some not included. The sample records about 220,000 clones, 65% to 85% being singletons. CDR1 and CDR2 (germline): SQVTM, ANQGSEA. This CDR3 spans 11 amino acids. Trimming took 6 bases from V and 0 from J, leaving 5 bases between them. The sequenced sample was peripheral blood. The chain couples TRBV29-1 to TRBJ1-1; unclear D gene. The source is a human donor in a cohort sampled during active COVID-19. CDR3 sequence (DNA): TGCAGCGTAAATATGAACACTGAAGCTTTCTTT. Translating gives CSVNMNTEAFF.